The present TCR beta chain was sequenced within a study of early stage breast cancer tumors. TCRdb's table, derived via immunoSEQ multiplex PCR, lists solely in-frame clones and lacks some. There are under 4,500 clones in the sample; 65% to 80% occur only once, and roughly 18% lies in the top ten. Germline V CDR1 and CDR2: GTSNPN, SVGIG (reference sequence). This CDR3 is built from 15 residues. J gave up 6 bases and V 2 bases, and 6 bases lay outside the gene matches. This clone turned up a few times. The sample consisted of breast tumor tissue. The TCR sequence derives from a person aged 40-50 years with breast cancer. The rearrangement uses TRBV30 and TRBJ2-7; TRBD2 aligns across 14 bases. This chain's CDR3 is CAWSRLGTSGSEQYF. CDR3 DNA sequence: TGTGCCTGGAGTCGACTTGGGACTAGCGGGAGCGAGCAGTACTTC.